One and the same sample provided the 18 T cell receptor beta chains below, sequenced in a study of blood T cell repertoires in COVID-19 (dated by TCRdb to about 2020). The library came from the immunoSEQ multiplex PCR assay. In TCRdb, the immuneACCESS table is reduced to in-frame sequences with V and J assigned. These tables do not hold every clone; where another copy was compared, an unresolved V gene accounts for under half, and the others remain unexplained. The sample table records approximately 180,000 clones; approximately 85% of these occur just once. The ten largest clones capture about 9.1% of the sample. Sequenced material: peripheral blood. The receptors come from a woman of 80 years or more with acute or convalescent COVID-19.

This chain connects TRBV4-1 to TRBJ1-1; TRBD1 is a possible D gene (5 bases). The CDR3 has 19 residues. CDR1 is MGHRA and CDR2 is YSYEKL in the germline V gene. V lost 0 bases and J lost 11, with 31 bases in between. The CDR3 here is CASSQDQREAGKGYPLAFF. The CDR3 DNA reads as TGCGCCAGCAGCCAAGACCAGAGAGAGGCAGGGAAAGGGTACCCTCTGGCTTTCTTT.

The V call is TRBV6-2 or TRBV6-3, the J call TRBJ2-3, with D tentatively TRBD2 (6 bases). The CDR3 extends over 16 amino acids. CDR1 and CDR2 from the germline V gene are MNHEY and SVGEGT. The ends were cut back, 2 bases at V and 0 bases at J, with 12 bases in the middle. The CDR3 loop is CASSYRAGRSTDTQYF. As DNA, the CDR3 is TGTGCCAGCAGTTACCGCGCGGGGCGTAGCACAGATACGCAGTATTTT.

The chain employs TRBV18 and TRBJ1-2; D is perhaps TRBD1 (5 bases). CDR3 size: 15 residues. Germline CDR1 is KGHSH and CDR2 is LQKENI. Trimming took 3 bases from V and 2 from J, leaving 13 bases between them. CDR3 loop: CASSPWTGGNYGYTF. Written as DNA, the CDR3 is TGTGCCAGCTCACCGTGGACCGGGGGGAACTATGGCTACACCTTC.

The rearrangement uses TRBV10-2 and TRBJ2-2, with 9 positions matching TRBD2. V trimming: 7 bases; J trimming: 5 bases; junction bases outside the gene matches: 11. This CDR3 is 16 amino acids long. Germline V gene data show CDR1 as WSHSY and CDR2 as SAAADI. In DNA form, the CDR3 reads TGCGCCAGCAATGGCGGGAGGGCCCGGAGAACCGGGGAGCTGTTTTTT. It specifies CASNGGRARRTGELFF.

J is TRBJ1-2 and V is TRBV19; TRBD1 aligns across 8 bases. CDR3 length equals 17 residues. The V gene end was trimmed by 4 bases and the J gene end by 0 bases; junction bases not matched to a gene: 10. Germline V gene lookup returns CDR1 LNHDA and CDR2 SQIVND (reference sequence). This chain's CDR3 is CASSTQDRAFANYGYTF. The DNA for the CDR3 is TGTGCCAGTAGTACCCAGGACAGGGCGTTCGCTAACTATGGCTACACCTTC.

This sequence joins TRBV5-4 and TRBJ1-1; 9 bases are a match to TRBD1. The length of the CDR3 is 13 residues. Germline CDR1 and CDR2: SGHNT and YYREEE (reference sequence). After removal of 4 bases from V and 11 bases from J, the junction contained 9 bases not matched to a gene. CDR3 bases: TGTGCCAGCAGCCCCTACAGGGGGCATTATGCTTTCTTT. This codes for CASSPYRGHYAFF.

J is TRBJ2-6 and V is TRBV7-2; TRBD1 agrees at 11 bases. Germline V gene data show CDR1 as SGHTA and CDR2 as FQGNSA. The V segment lost 3 bases and the J segment 0 bases; nucleotides outside the gene matches: 7. The CDR3 is made up of 19 amino acids. The CDR3 DNA reads as TGTGCCAGCAGCTTTATTGGGACAGGGGGACTCTCTGGGGCCAACGTCCTGACTTTC. Protein sequence: CASSFIGTGGLSGANVLTF.

The V call is TRBV19, the J call TRBJ1-1; TRBD1 agrees at 8 bases. V trimming: 7 bases; J trimming: 0 bases; junction bases outside the gene matches: 4. Germline V gene data show CDR1 as LNHDA and CDR2 as SQIVND (reference sequence). The CDR3 totals 14 residues. CDR3 sequence (DNA): TGTGCCAGTACCGTGACAGGGGTGAACACTGAAGCTTTCTTT. Protein product: CASTVTGVNTEAFF. The full variable domain, rest sourced from reference TRBV19 and TRBJ1-1, is DGGITQSPKYLFRKEGQNVTLSCEQNLNHDAMYWYRQDPGQGLRLIYYSQIVNDFQKGDIAEGYSVSREKKESFPLTVTSAQKNPTAFYLCASTVTGVNTEAFFGQGTRLTVV.

The CDR3 reads CATSDPPLAFF. For the CDR3, the DNA is TGTGCCACCAGTGATCCTCCCCTAGCTTTCTTT. This chain connects TRBV24-1 to TRBJ1-1; D ambiguous. The V gene's germline CDR1 is KGHDR and CDR2 SFDVKD. The V end was cut by 3 bases, the J end by 10 bases, with 8 bases between. The CDR3 has 11 amino acids.

The chain carries TRBV3-1 (or the pseudogene TRBV3-2) and TRBJ2-3; 9 nucleotides align to TRBD2. The germline V gene encodes CDR1 LGHDT and CDR2 YNNKEL (reference sequence). The CDR3 totals 14 residues. Trimming removed 5 bases from V and 3 bases from J; junction bases left unmatched: 3. CDR3 sequence (DNA): TGTGCCAGCAGCGGGAGCGGGAGGACAGATACGCAGTATTTT. Its protein product is CASSGSGRTDTQYF.

The V and J genes are TRBV6-1 and TRBJ2-7, with TRBD1 matching over 8 bases. This CDR3 region has 17 residues. Germline values: CDR1 MNHNS, CDR2 SASEGT. The V and J ends lost 0 bases and 0 bases, in that order; junction bases with no gene match: 7. The CDR3 DNA sequence: TGTGCCAGCAGTGAAGCGGTGTTGGGACAGGCCTCCTACGAGCAGTACTTC. Protein sequence: CASSEAVLGQASYEQYF.

A single count supports this clone. V gene TRBV18 combines with J gene TRBJ2-1; TRBD1 is a possible D gene (6 bases). The CDR3 spans 16 residues. Per germline, CDR1 KGHSH and CDR2 LQKENI. V shed 2 bases and J shed 7 bases, with 18 bases lying between them. In DNA form, the CDR3 reads TGTGCCAGCTCACCAGACAGGTTTACGGGTGTTAATGAGCAGTTCTTC. Protein sequence: CASSPDRFTGVNEQFF.

V and J are TRBV29-1 and TRBJ2-7; 10 bases align to TRBD1. This CDR3 is built from 15 residues. The germline V gene has CDR1 SQVTM and CDR2 ANQGSEA. J was trimmed by 3 bases and V by 5 bases; bases with no gene match: 10. This CDR3 reads CSVYPGTGADYEQYF. CDR3 bases: TGCAGCGTTTACCCCGGGACAGGGGCCGACTACGAGCAGTACTTC.

The gene calls are TRBV7-2 and TRBJ2-5; TRBD2 aligns across 12 bases. The germline V gene has CDR1 SGHTA and CDR2 FQGNSA. The CDR3 loop spans 16 amino acids. The trim removed 3 bases at V and 5 bases at J, leaving 7 bases unmatched. The CDR3: CASSFVGLAGRETQYF. In DNA form, the CDR3 reads TGTGCCAGCAGCTTCGTCGGACTAGCGGGGCGTGAGACCCAGTACTTC.

V usage is TRBV5-6 and J usage is TRBJ2-1; D possibly corresponds to TRBD2 (5 bases). The V gene lost 1 base and the J gene lost 9 bases, with 17 bases spanning the gap. The V gene's germline CDR1 is SGHDT and CDR2 YYEEEE. This CDR3 is 15 amino acids long. CDR3 sequence reads: CASSLYRTGGSEQFF. The CDR3 nucleotides read TGTGCCAGCAGCTTGTATCGGACTGGAGGCAGTGAGCAGTTCTTC.

The count of this clone is one. Here the CDR3 DNA reads TGTGCCAGTAGTATCGGAGGGACTAGCGGGAGAGAGACCCAGTACTTC. This encodes CASSIGGTSGRETQYF. The chain uses TRBV19 and TRBJ2-5; the match to TRBD2 covers 14 bases. Germline trimming cut 3 bases from V and 4 bases from J; bases unmatched to any gene: 4. In germline, CDR1 is LNHDA, CDR2 SQIVND (reference sequence). This CDR3 is built from 16 residues.

The chain is built from TRBV29-1 and TRBJ2-7; D is possibly TRBD2 (6 bases). The CDR3 runs to 11 residues. Per germline, CDR1 SQVTM and CDR2 ANQGSEA. With 6 bases removed from V and 4 bases from J, the gap between germline ends came to 10 bases. The CDR3 here is CSVGGAYEQYF. The CDR3 bases are TGCAGCGTCGGGGGAGCTTACGAGCAGTACTTC.

A single count supports this clone. This chain links TRBV27 with TRBJ2-3; 9 nucleotides agree with TRBD2. V trimming: 2 bases; J trimming: 2 bases; junction bases outside the gene matches: 2. CDR1 MNHEY and CDR2 SMNVEV come from the germline V gene (reference sequence). The CDR3 spans 15 residues. The chain's CDR3 is CASSLASGTTDTQYF. The CDR3 DNA sequence: TGTGCCAGCAGTTTAGCTAGCGGGACCACAGATACGCAGTATTTT.